Sequencing of this TCR beta chain was carried out in a study of T cell responses to AZD1222 COVID-19 vaccine. Study-level findings and limits: Baseline seropositivity occurred in only 5 to 7 AZD1222 recipients. An increase in Spike-specific TCR breadth and depth was observed after two AZD1222 doses.

V was pared by 5 bases and J by 5 bases, with 19 bases between. The V gene's germline CDR1 is LNHDA and CDR2 SQIVND (reference sequence). CDR3 size: 15 residues. The sample holds a few counts of this clone. Its matching antigen is unknown. Clones were sequenced by immunoSEQ multiplex PCR, and TCRdb holds only the in-frame ones, with some missing. The repertoire holds tens of thousands of clones, roughly 90% seen once, with approximately 4.2% in the top ten. Source: peripheral blood, taken on day 0 of AZD1222 vaccination. The source is an adult in good health. The V and J genes are TRBV19 and TRBJ2-7, with TRBD2 as a possible D gene (6 bases). The CDR3 loop reads CASSFPGRGLHEQYF. DNA for the CDR3: TGTGCCAGTAGTTTCCCAGGGCGGGGATTACACGAGCAGTACTTC.